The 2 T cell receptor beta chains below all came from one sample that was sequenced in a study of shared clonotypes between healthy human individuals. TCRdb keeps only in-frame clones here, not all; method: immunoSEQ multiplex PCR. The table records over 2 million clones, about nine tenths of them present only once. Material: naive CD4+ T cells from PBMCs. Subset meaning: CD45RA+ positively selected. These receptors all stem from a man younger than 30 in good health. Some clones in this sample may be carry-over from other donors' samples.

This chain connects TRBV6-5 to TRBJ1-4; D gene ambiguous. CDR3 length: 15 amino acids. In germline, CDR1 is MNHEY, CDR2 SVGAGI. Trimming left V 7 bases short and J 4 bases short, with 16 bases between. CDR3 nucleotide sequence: TGTGCCAGCACCTACCTAGTTTGGGATAATGAAAAACTGTTTTTT. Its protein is CASTYLVWDNEKLFF.

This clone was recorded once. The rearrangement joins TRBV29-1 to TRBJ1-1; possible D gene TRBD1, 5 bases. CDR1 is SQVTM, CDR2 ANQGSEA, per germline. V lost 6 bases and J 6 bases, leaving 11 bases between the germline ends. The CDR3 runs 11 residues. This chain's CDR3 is CSVPGSPEAFF. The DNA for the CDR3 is TGCAGCGTACCAGGGTCCCCTGAAGCTTTCTTT.